The source of this TCR beta chain is a study of tissue T cells after allogeneic stem cell transplantation. This clone was observed a handful of times. Its matching antigen is unknown. Gene labels here are mouse ones. The read is 1 residue too short to cover the CDR3 end, so that end is filled in from the germline J gene. Stated time point: mouse harvest day 7 after allogeneic transplant. Mouse grafts combined 10^7 T-cell-depleted bone marrow cells with 10^6 splenic CD5+ T cells. B6 (H2b) cells into BALB/c (H2d) mice; tissues taken at day 7 or 14. Study findings and constraints: Which tissue TCRs were alloreactive or antigen-specific was not determined. Some clones might be persisting host cells. Anatomically similar tissues had similar TCR repertoires within each patient.

CDR3 length: 13 amino acids. CDR1 is SGHSN, CDR2 HYEKVE, per germline. J was trimmed by 3 bases and V by 0 bases; bases with no gene match: 1. Here immunoSEQ multiplex PCR was the method, and the copy in TCRdb shows in-frame clones only, minus some. This table has roughly 8,700 clones, roughly 49% appearing once. The TCR sequence derives from a female BALB/c mouse given C57BL/6 T cells with graft-versus-host disease after an allogeneic hematopoietic cell transplant. J is TRBJ2-7 and V is TRBV12-1; 7 bases map to TRBD2. Sample: gut tissue. The CDR3 sequence is CASSLVGGYEQYF. CDR3 DNA, as far as it was read: TGTGCCAGCTCTCTCGTGGGGGGCTATGAACAGTAC.